This passage covers 15 T cell receptor beta chains from one sample sequenced in a study of T-cell reconstitution after alpha-beta-depleted transplantation in children. A library of TCRbeta sequences, prepared with unique molecular identifiers, was generated. TCRdb reprocessed the PCR reads with MiXCR, giving one entry per CDR3 protein. The data hold 170,000 or so distinct CDR3 sequences, with about 6.3% observed a single time. The source was PBMCs from the stem cell graft donor, collected from the stem cell graft. The receptors shown here come from a human donor who donated a stem cell graft to a child with Wiskott-Aldrich syndrome.

The table lists this clonotype with many counts. The chain couples TRBV5-5 to TRBJ2-1; 10 nucleotides line up with TRBD2. From germline, CDR1 is SGHKS and CDR2 YYEKEE (reference sequence). The junction had 13 bases not matched to a gene; V was cut back by 2 bases and J by 5 bases. CDR3 length: 18 amino acids. The CDR3 coding sequence is TGTGCCAGCAGCTTAAGCGGGGGGGGACTACTATTAAACAATGAGCAGTTCTTC. Protein product: CASSLSGGGLLLNNEQFF.

This clonotype occurred many times. V is TRBV6-5 and J is TRBJ2-1, with D possibly TRBD2 on 6 matching bases. Germline values: CDR1 MNHEY, CDR2 SVGAGI. Trimming removed 5 bases from V and 4 bases from J, with 18 bases in between. This CDR3 spans 16 amino acids. CDR3: CASSPPREGGYNEQFF. The CDR3 DNA sequence: TGTGCCAGCAGTCCCCCTCGGGAAGGAGGGTACAATGAGCAGTTCTTC.

At least ten counts were recorded for this clonotype. The genes are TRBV19 and TRBJ2-1, with a tentative D call TRBD1 (6 bases). V gave up 5 bases and J gave up 3 bases, with 11 bases separating them. Germline V gene lookup returns CDR1 LNHDA and CDR2 SQIVND (reference sequence). The CDR3 is 14 residues long. The CDR3 protein is CASSLPDSYNEQFF. The CDR3 DNA sequence: TGTGCCAGTAGTTTACCGGACAGCTACAATGAGCAGTTCTTC.

This clonotype was detected many times. V and J are TRBV2 and TRBJ2-7; 7 nucleotides line up with TRBD1. The CDR3 covers 14 residues. V lost 6 bases and J lost 2; bases outside the gene matches: 7. The germline V gene has CDR1 SNHLY and CDR2 FYNNEI. CDR3 residues: CASRPGQVAYEQYF. CDR3 DNA: TGTGCCAGCAGACCCGGACAGGTCGCCTACGAGCAGTACTTC.

Many counts were recorded for this clonotype. The CDR3 sequence is CASSRGRHQPQHF. In DNA form, the CDR3 reads TGTGCCAGCAGTAGGGGTAGGCATCAGCCCCAGCATTTT. The chain has TRBV6-5 and TRBJ1-5; D may be TRBD1 (5 bases). V was trimmed by 5 bases and J by 5 bases, leaving 10 bases between them. This CDR3 has 13 amino acids. Germline V gene data show CDR1 as MNHEY and CDR2 as SVGAGI.

This clonotype was seen at least ten times. The rearrangement links TRBV5-1 to TRBJ2-3; D not certain. Germline assignment: CDR1 SGHRS and CDR2 YFSETQ. The CDR3 has 14 residues. The ends were cut back, 0 bases at V and 4 bases at J, with 9 bases in the middle. CDR3 sequence reads: CASSLAVGSDTQYF. For the CDR3, the DNA is TGCGCCAGCAGCTTGGCCGTGGGGTCAGATACGCAGTATTTT.

This clonotype showed up many times. The gene calls are TRBV20-1 and TRBJ2-1, with 12 bases identical to TRBD2. This CDR3 has 15 amino acids. Trimming at V came to 6 bases and at J to 7 bases, leaving 10 bases not matched to a gene. Germline V gene lookup returns CDR1 DFQATT and CDR2 SNEGSKA (reference sequence). The CDR3 region is CSAPHLAGGSNEQFF. The CDR3 DNA sequence: TGCAGTGCCCCACATCTAGCGGGGGGGTCGAATGAGCAGTTCTTC.

There are a few counts of this clonotype. V usage is TRBV7-9 and J usage is TRBJ2-1; 11 bases are a match to TRBD1. Germline trimming cut 2 bases from V and 6 bases from J; bases unmatched to any gene: 3. Germline CDR1 SEHNR, CDR2 FQNEAQ (reference sequence). The CDR3 loop spans 15 amino acids. In nucleotides, the CDR3 is TGTGCCAGCAGCTTATCGGGACAGGGGGGCAATGAGCAGTTCTTC. It codes for CASSLSGQGGNEQFF.

This clonotype has a count of ten or more. V and J are TRBV6-1 and TRBJ2-7; D not certain. The V end lost 6 bases, the J end lost 3 bases, and 27 bases lay between the germline ends. Per the germline V gene, CDR1 is MNHNS and CDR2 is SASEGT. The CDR3 totals 18 residues. The DNA of the CDR3 is TGTGCCAGCAGCTCCCGGTCCTCCAAGTACCTAAACTACTACGAGCAGTACTTC. It translates to CASSSRSSKYLNYYEQYF.

This clonotype was detected ten times or more. J is TRBJ2-1 and V is TRBV9, with TRBD2 matching 9 bases. The CDR3 loop spans 14 amino acids. J gave up 12 bases and V 0 bases, and 7 bases lay outside the gene matches. Germline V gene sequence: CDR1 SGDLS, CDR2 YYNGEE. The CDR3 here is CASSVETSGGGQFF. The CDR3 DNA sequence: TGTGCCAGCAGCGTAGAGACTAGCGGCGGAGGGCAGTTCTTC.

There are many counts of this clonotype. V gene TRBV29-1 combines with J gene TRBJ2-5; the match to TRBD1 covers 7 bases. The junction had 4 bases not matched to a gene; V was cut back by 5 bases and J by 4 bases. Germline lookup yields CDR1 SQVTM and CDR2 ANQGSEA. CDR3 size: 12 residues. The CDR3 coding sequence is TGCAGCGTTATGACAGGGTCAGAGACCCAGTACTTC. Residues: CSVMTGSETQYF.

This clonotype was picked up many times. The chain joins TRBV20-1 to TRBJ1-6; D not resolved. This CDR3 spans 14 amino acids. V dropped 0 bases and J dropped 13 bases, with 16 bases sitting between them. Germline V gene data show CDR1 as DFQATT and CDR2 as SNEGSKA (reference sequence). For the CDR3, the DNA is TGCAGTGCTAGAGATCTCGTGGGAGGGAATCCCCTCCACTTT. Its translation: CSARDLVGGNPLHF.

The chain carries TRBV10-3 and TRBJ2-5, with D tentatively TRBD1 (5 bases). Germline loops: CDR1 ENHRY, CDR2 SYGVKD. V gave up 6 bases and J gave up 5 bases, with 7 bases separating them. The CDR3 extends over 11 amino acids. CDR3 amino acids: CAIRGRETQYF. The CDR3 coding sequence is TGTGCCATCAGGGGGCGGGAGACCCAGTACTTC.

This clonotype was counted between two and nine times. This rearrangement joins TRBV4-1 to TRBJ1-1, with D hard to call. This CDR3 region has 15 residues. Germline loops: CDR1 MGHRA, CDR2 YSYEKL. V was cut by 4 bases and J by 3 bases, with 15 bases left in between. The CDR3 region is CASSPLGQRDTEAFF. Written as DNA, the CDR3 is TGCGCCAGCAGCCCTTTGGGCCAACGGGACACTGAAGCTTTCTTT.

This clonotype was counted many times. The chain uses TRBV11-2 and TRBJ2-1; 10 bases fit TRBD2. The V and J ends lost 0 bases and 3 bases, in that order; junction bases with no gene match: 14. Germline CDR1 reads SGHAT; CDR2 reads FQNNGV. This CDR3 has 20 residues. The DNA of the CDR3 is TGTGCCAGCAGCTTAGAGGGTGTATCTAGCGGGAGTCTAGGCTACAATGAGCAGTTCTTC. It codes for CASSLEGVSSGSLGYNEQFF.